This T cell receptor beta chain was identified during a study of control samples from healthy donors and cancer patients. This CDR3 comprises 13 residues. V shed 3 bases and J shed 7 bases, with 13 bases lying between them. Germline CDR1 and CDR2: SEHNR and FQNEAQ (reference sequence). TCRdb keeps only in-frame clones here, not all; method: immunoSEQ multiplex PCR. Of about 180,000 clones listed, around 90% are singletons. This chain links TRBV7-9 with TRBJ2-7; no reliable D call. The sample taken for sequencing was blood. The receptor was derived from a woman aged 50 to 60 in good health. The CDR3 DNA reads TGTGCCAGCAGCTTTACCACAGCCTCAGAGCAGTACTTC. Translation: CASSFTTASEQYF. The full variable domain, with the rest looked up from reference TRBV7-9 and TRBJ2-7, is DTGVSQNPRHKITKRGQNVTFRCDPISEHNRLYWYRQTLGQGPEFLTYFQNEAQLEKSRLLSDRFSAERPKGSFSTLEIQRTEQGDSAMYLCASSFTTASEQYFGPGTRLTVT.